A selection of T cell receptor beta chains follows, all from one sample in a study of pediatric ulcerative colitis. Sequenced by immunoSEQ multiplex PCR; TCRdb stores in-frame clones only, minus some. The sample includes about 64,000 clones, 77% of them seen just once. The specimen was blood. The receptors come from a boy younger than 18 with moderate ulcerative colitis. Each CDR3 is given with its conserved first and last residue. The order of the fields is D gene, clone size, J gene, V gene, CDR3 DNA, CDR3 protein. The D gene is left open where the match is weak. The listing skips clone size in some rows; elsewhere it reads once, few, many or a size class.

d_gene: .; abundance: .; j_gene: TRBJ1-2; v_gene: TRBV4-1; CDR3nt: TGCGCCAGCAGCCAAGGACAGGATGGCTACACCTTC; CDR3aa: CASSQGQDGYTF
d_gene: .; abundance: .; j_gene: TRBJ1-1; v_gene: TRBV30; CDR3nt: TGTGCCTGGAGGCGGCAGTCCCACACTGAAGCTTTCTTT; CDR3aa: CAWRRQSHTEAFF
d_gene: .; abundance: .; j_gene: TRBJ1-5; v_gene: TRBV2; CDR3nt: TGTGCCAGCAGGGGGAACACAGAGAATCAGCCCCAGCATTTT; CDR3aa: CASRGNTENQPQHF
d_gene: TRBD2; abundance: .; j_gene: TRBJ2-1; v_gene: TRBV27; CDR3nt: TGTGCCAGCAGTTACGTAGCGGGGGGGCCTATTGGTTCCTACAATGAGCAGTTCTTC; CDR3aa: CASSYVAGGPIGSYNEQFF
d_gene: .; abundance: .; j_gene: TRBJ2-3; v_gene: TRBV30; CDR3nt: TGTGCCTGGAGTACCCGCGTTGTATATACGCAGTATTTT; CDR3aa: CAWSTRVVYTQYF
d_gene: TRBD1; abundance: .; j_gene: TRBJ1-1; v_gene: TRBV29-1; CDR3nt: TGCAGAGCCCAGGGGGGGGACACTGAAGCTTTCTTT; CDR3aa: CRAQGGDTEAFF
d_gene: TRBD1; abundance: .; j_gene: TRBJ1-2; v_gene: TRBV11-2; CDR3nt: TGTGCCAGCAGCTGGGGGGGGACAGGGACATACTATGGCTACACCTTC; CDR3aa: CASSWGGTGTYYGYTF
d_gene: TRBD1; abundance: .; j_gene: TRBJ1-2; v_gene: TRBV5-1; CDR3nt: TGCGCCAGCAGCTTGCAACAGGGGAACTATGGCTACACCTTC; CDR3aa: CASSLQQGNYGYTF
d_gene: .; abundance: .; j_gene: TRBJ2-1; v_gene: TRBV11-2; CDR3nt: TGTGCCAGCAGCCCCGGGACACCCTTCAATGAGCAGTTCTTC; CDR3aa: CASSPGTPFNEQFF
d_gene: .; abundance: .; j_gene: TRBJ1-1; v_gene: TRBV7-8; CDR3nt: TGTGCCAGCAGCTTTGGAGCGATTGAAGCTTTCTTT; CDR3aa: CASSFGAIEAFF
d_gene: .; abundance: .; j_gene: TRBJ2-5; v_gene: TRBV7-9; CDR3nt: TGTGCCTCAATTGGAGAGACCCAGTACTTC; CDR3aa: CASIGETQYF
d_gene: TRBD2; abundance: once; j_gene: TRBJ2-7; v_gene: TRBV6-1; CDR3nt: TGTGCCAGCAATGCGGGGGGACACTCCTACGAGCAGTACTTC; CDR3aa: CASNAGGHSYEQYF
d_gene: TRBD1; abundance: .; j_gene: TRBJ2-1; v_gene: TRBV13; CDR3nt: TGTGCCAGCAGCTTATCCTGGGACAGGAGTTATAGCGGATTATCCTCCTACAATGAGCAGTTCTTC; CDR3aa: CASSLSWDRSYSGLSSYNEQFF
d_gene: .; abundance: once; j_gene: TRBJ2-1; v_gene: TRBV21-1; CDR3nt: TGTGCCAGCAGCAAAGCCCCGAATCATGCGATAACAGGGATTCTTGAGCAGTTCTTC; CDR3aa: CASSKAPNHAITGILEQFF
d_gene: .; abundance: .; j_gene: TRBJ2-1; v_gene: TRBV5-4; CDR3nt: TGTGCCAGCAGCTCCCAGGGTCCCTCCTACAATGAGCAGTTCTTC; CDR3aa: CASSSQGPSYNEQFF
d_gene: .; abundance: .; j_gene: TRBJ1-2; v_gene: TRBV6-5; CDR3nt: TGTGCCAGCTCCCCTGTGGGAAACTATGGCTACACCTTC; CDR3aa: CASSPVGNYGYTF
d_gene: .; abundance: .; j_gene: TRBJ1-1; v_gene: TRBV19; CDR3nt: TGTGCCAGTAGTATCACCAACGTCCCAATTGCTGCTGAAGCTTTCTTT; CDR3aa: CASSITNVPIAAEAFF
d_gene: TRBD2; abundance: .; j_gene: TRBJ2-1; v_gene: TRBV4-1; CDR3nt: TGCGCCAGCAGCCAGCTAAAAACTAGCGGGAGGCTCGATGAGCAGTTCTTC; CDR3aa: CASSQLKTSGRLDEQFF
d_gene: .; abundance: .; j_gene: TRBJ1-1; v_gene: TRBV21-1; CDR3nt: TGTGCCAGCAGCAAACGGGACAGGGGAGGTGGTCGCGGAGCTTTCTTT; CDR3aa: CASSKRDRGGGRGAFF
d_gene: TRBD2; abundance: .; j_gene: TRBJ2-3; v_gene: TRBV6-1; CDR3nt: TGTGCCAGTTACGGGGGAGGGAGCACAGATACGCAGTATTTT; CDR3aa: CASYGGGSTDTQYF
d_gene: TRBD1; abundance: .; j_gene: TRBJ1-3; v_gene: TRBV11-2; CDR3nt: TGTGCCTCCAGGGGGGACGGCCTGGACACCATATATTTT; CDR3aa: CASRGDGLDTIYF
d_gene: TRBD2; abundance: .; j_gene: TRBJ2-1; v_gene: TRBV4-1; CDR3nt: TGCGCCAGCAGCCGCGAGGGACTAGCGGGAGACAGTAGATCCTACAATGAGCAGTTCTTC; CDR3aa: CASSREGLAGDSRSYNEQFF
d_gene: TRBD2; abundance: .; j_gene: TRBJ2-7; v_gene: TRBV7-3; CDR3nt: TGTGCCAGCAGCTTCGATGGCGGGAGGGTCTACGAGCAGTACTTC; CDR3aa: CASSFDGGRVYEQYF
d_gene: .; abundance: .; j_gene: TRBJ2-2; v_gene: TRBV27; CDR3nt: TGTGCCAGCAGTTTCCCAGACAGGATGAACACCGGGGAGCTGTTTTTT; CDR3aa: CASSFPDRMNTGELFF